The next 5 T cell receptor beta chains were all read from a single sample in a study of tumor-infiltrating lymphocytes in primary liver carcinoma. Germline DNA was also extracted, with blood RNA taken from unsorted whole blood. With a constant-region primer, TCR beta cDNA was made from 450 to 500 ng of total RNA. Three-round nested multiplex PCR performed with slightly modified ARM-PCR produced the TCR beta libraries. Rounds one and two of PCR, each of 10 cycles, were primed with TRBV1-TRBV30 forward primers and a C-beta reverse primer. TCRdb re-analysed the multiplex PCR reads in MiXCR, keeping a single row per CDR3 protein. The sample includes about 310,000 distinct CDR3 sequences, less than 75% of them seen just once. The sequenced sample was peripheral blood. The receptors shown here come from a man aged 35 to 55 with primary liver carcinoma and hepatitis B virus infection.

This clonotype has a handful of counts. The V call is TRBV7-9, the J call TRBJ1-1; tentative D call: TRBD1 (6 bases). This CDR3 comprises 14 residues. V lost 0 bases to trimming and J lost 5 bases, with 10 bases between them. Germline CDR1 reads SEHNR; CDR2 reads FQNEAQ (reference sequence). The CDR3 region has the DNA TGTGCCAGCAGCTTAGCGCAGGGGAGGACTGAAGCTTTCTTT. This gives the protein CASSLAQGRTEAFF. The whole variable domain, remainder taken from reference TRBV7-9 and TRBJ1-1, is DTGVSQNPRHKITKRGQNVTFRCDPISEHNRLYWYRQTLGQGPEFLTYFQNEAQLEKSRLLSDRFSAERPKGSFSTLEIQRTEQGDSAMYLCASSLAQGRTEAFFGQGTRLTVV.

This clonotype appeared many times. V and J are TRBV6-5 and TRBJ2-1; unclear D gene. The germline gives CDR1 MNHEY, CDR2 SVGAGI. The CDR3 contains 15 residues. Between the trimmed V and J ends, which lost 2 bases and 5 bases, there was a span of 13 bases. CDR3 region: CASSYVFGSDNEQFF. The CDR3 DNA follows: TGTGCCAGCAGTTACGTATTCGGGTCAGACAATGAGCAGTTCTTC.

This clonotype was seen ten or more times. The CDR3 DNA is TGTGCCAGCAACTCCGGACTAGCGAAACCGAGCTCCTACGAGCAGTACTTC. Translation gives CASNSGLAKPSSYEQYF. The chain joins TRBV6-1 to TRBJ2-7, with 9 bases lining up with TRBD2. Germline CDR1 is MNHNS and CDR2 is SASEGT. This CDR3 contains 17 residues. J was trimmed by 0 bases and V by 7 bases; bases with no gene match: 13.

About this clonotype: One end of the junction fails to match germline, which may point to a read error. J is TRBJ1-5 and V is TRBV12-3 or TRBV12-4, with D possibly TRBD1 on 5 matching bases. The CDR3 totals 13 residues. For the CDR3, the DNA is TGCGCCAGCAGTACGGACAAGGCCCAGCCCCAGCATTTT. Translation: CASSTDKAQPQHF.

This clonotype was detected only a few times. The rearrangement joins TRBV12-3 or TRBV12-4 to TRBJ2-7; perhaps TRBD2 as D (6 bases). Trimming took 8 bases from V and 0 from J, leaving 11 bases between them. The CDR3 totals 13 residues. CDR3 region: CASRLASSYEQYF. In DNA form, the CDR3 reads TGTGCCAGCCGGCTAGCGAGCTCCTACGAGCAGTACTTC.